The T cell receptor (beta chain) under discussion was sequenced for a study of control samples from healthy donors and cancer patients. Some clones are missing from TCRdb's copy, which holds only in-frame ones; the method was immunoSEQ multiplex PCR. The repertoire includes approximately 46,000 clones, about 89% of them detected once, and roughly a tenth sits in the top ten. The germline CDR1 and CDR2 sequences are SGHDT and YYEEEE. Trimming pared 4 bases from V and 8 bases from J, leaving 21 bases between. The CDR3 extends over 15 amino acids. The source material was PBMCs. The receptor comes from an older woman with lung cancer. This sequence joins TRBV5-6 and TRBJ1-2; no clear D. The CDR3 spells CASSPGERLRRGYTF. The CDR3 nucleotides read TGTGCCAGCAGCCCCGGTGAGCGTCTAAGGCGAGGCTACACCTTC.